The 20 T cell receptor beta chains listed next were all sequenced from one sample in a study of spatial heterogeneity in lung cancer. TCRdb independently ran MiXCR on the 5' RACE reads; one entry per CDR3 protein. Of 8,500 to 14,000 distinct CDR3 sequences in the sample, around 3.9% were seen once. Time point defined: sample taken at primary tumor resection. Whole RNA obtained from tumor, nontumor lung or frozen PBMC underwent sequencing without sorting. The input for sequencing was normal lung tissue next to the tumor, taken at surgery. The receptor set was obtained from a male donor with early-stage non-small cell lung cancer.

Details on this clonotype: A library prepared for alpha chains yielded this beta chain as an off-target read; its size is of little meaning. The V and J genes are TRBV5-8 and TRBJ1-5, with no clear D. V was trimmed by 0 bases and J by 7 bases, leaving 14 bases between them. The CDR3 consists of 15 residues. The germline gives CDR1 SGHTS, CDR2 YDEGEE. The CDR3 nucleotides are TGTGCCAGCAGCTTGGAGGGTGGGGTTAGGCAGCCCCAGCATTTT. Its protein is CASSLEGGVRQPQHF. Full variable domain (rest looked up from reference TRBV5-8 and TRBJ1-5): EAGVTQSPTHLIKTRGQQATLRCSPISGHTSVYWYQQALGLGLQFLLWYDEGEERNRGNFPPRFSGRQFPNYSSELNVNALELEDSALYLCASSLEGGVRQPQHFGDGTRLSIL.

This clonotype ranks as medium-sized. This beta chain is off target for a library built for alpha chains, so its abundance means little. The V gene is TRBV28, the J gene TRBJ1-1; D gene unclear. The CDR3 spans 18 residues. Germline V gives CDR1 MDHEN, CDR2 SYDVKM. V was clipped by 4 bases and J by 0 bases, with 21 bases between them. CDR3 coding DNA: TGTGCCAGCAGTTCCCCATCCCGGGGTCAGTCCGTGAACACTGAAGCTTTCTTT. Its translation: CASSSPSRGQSVNTEAFF. The entire variable domain, with the rest obtained from reference TRBV28 and TRBJ1-1, is as follows: DVKVTQSSRYLVKRTGEKVFLECVQDMDHENMFWYRQDPGLGLRLIYFSYDVKMKEKGDIPEGYSVSREKKERFSLILESASTNQTSMYLCASSSPSRGQSVNTEAFFGQGTRLTVV.

Sample share makes this clonotype large (0.1 to 1%). The library was prepared for alpha chains; this beta chain is a stray read, so its frequency means little. The chain couples TRBV7-2 to TRBJ1-6; 7 bases agree with TRBD1. The junction had 8 bases not matched to a gene; V was cut back by 6 bases and J by 9 bases. This CDR3 contains 14 residues. Germline lookup yields CDR1 SGHTA and CDR2 FQGNSA. Here the CDR3 DNA reads TGTGCCAGCAGAAGACAGGGCACAGGTTCACCCCTCCACTTT. Protein product: CASRRQGTGSPLHF.

Ten or more counts support this clonotype. Little can be read into the size of this beta chain, an off-target read in a library designed for alpha chains. The genes are TRBV30 and TRBJ2-1; no clear D gene. The CDR3 runs to 12 residues. Germline V gives CDR1 GTSNPN, CDR2 SVGIG (reference sequence). V shed 6 bases and J shed 9 bases, with 15 bases lying between them. CDR3 DNA sequence: TGTGCCTGCCACATCTTACACGGTGAGCAGTTCTTC. Translating it yields CACHILHGEQFF. The full variable domain, with the rest looked up from reference TRBV30 and TRBJ2-1, is SQTIHQWPATLVQPVGSPLSLECTVEGTSNPNLYWYRQAAGRGLQLLFYSVGIGQISSEVPQNLSASRPQDRQFILSSKKLLLSDSGFYLCACHILHGEQFFGPGTRLTVL.

Regarding this clonotype: Being off target in a library aimed at alpha chains, this beta chain has a size of little meaning. The V gene is TRBV6-2 or TRBV6-3, the J gene TRBJ2-1; 11 bases agree with TRBD1. This CDR3 has 17 amino acids. The V and J ends lost 2 bases and 1 base, in that order; junction bases with no gene match: 4. The germline CDR1 and CDR2 sequences are MNHEY and SVGEGT. The DNA of the CDR3 is TGTGCCAGCAGTTACCACGGGACAGGGGGGTCCTACAATGAGCAGTTCTTC. It yields the protein CASSYHGTGGSYNEQFF.

This clonotype was found many times. This beta chain appears as a stray read in a library generated for alpha chains; its size is not informative. This chain links TRBV10-2 with TRBJ2-1, with 10 bases that match TRBD2. The CDR3 is 12 amino acids. V shed 6 bases and J 14 bases; nucleotides not matched to a gene: 7. Germline CDR1 and CDR2: WSHSY and SAAADI. The DNA of the CDR3 is TGCGCCAGCAGCTTAGCGGGAGGCGATAAGTTCTTC. Its translation: CASSLAGGDKFF.

This clonotype was observed a few times. Within a library made for alpha chains, this beta chain is off target, and its count is uninformative. The chain joins TRBV5-6 to TRBJ1-2; 8 bases align to TRBD1. V shed 2 bases and J 8 bases; nucleotides not matched to a gene: 8. The CDR3 totals 14 residues. CDR1 is SGHDT and CDR2 is YYEEEE in the germline V gene. The DNA for the CDR3 is TGTGCCAGCAGCTTCGACAGGGGTTCTAGAGGCTACACCTTC. Translating gives CASSFDRGSRGYTF.

Details on this clonotype: This beta chain is an unintended read in a library built for alpha chains; its size means little. The chain links TRBV9 to TRBJ2-3, with a possible D match to TRBD2 (5 bases). Germline V gene lookup returns CDR1 SGDLS and CDR2 YYNGEE. With 3 bases removed from V and 0 bases from J, the gap between germline ends came to 17 bases. This CDR3 region has 17 residues. In DNA, the CDR3 is TGTGCCAGCAGCGCAGGATGGACCAGCGGTAGCACAGATACGCAGTATTTT. This sequence encodes CASSAGWTSGSTDTQYF.

In this sample, this clonotype is medium-sized. This beta chain is an unintended read in a library built for alpha chains; its size means little. The rearrangement uses TRBV6-1 and TRBJ2-4, with 8 bases lining up with TRBD1. The V gene end was trimmed by 8 bases and the J gene end by 2 bases; junction bases not matched to a gene: 11. Per the germline V gene, CDR1 is MNHNS and CDR2 is SASEGT. This CDR3 is 16 amino acids long. The CDR3 sequence is CASVKFQGASKNIQYF. The DNA for the CDR3 is TGTGCCAGCGTAAAATTTCAGGGGGCGTCCAAAAACATTCAGTACTTC.

This clonotype was seen repeatedly, ten times or more. The library was prepared for alpha chains; this beta chain is a stray read, so its frequency means little. The V gene is TRBV4-2, the J gene TRBJ2-3, with D possibly being TRBD1 (6 bases). The CDR3 extends over 15 amino acids. Germline assignment: CDR1 LGHNA and CDR2 YNFKEQ. The V end lost 0 bases, the J end lost 6 bases, and 13 bases lay between the germline ends. CDR3 in DNA: TGTGCCAGCAGCCAAGACGCAGGGGTGAGGGATACGCAGTATTTT. Encoded protein: CASSQDAGVRDTQYF.

Within the sample, this clonotype is medium-sized (0.01 to 0.1%). This beta chain is a stray read from a library made for alpha chains; its abundance is not meaningful. The chain is built from TRBV5-1 and TRBJ1-1; D is undetermined. V lost 4 bases, J lost 5 bases, and 12 bases lay in between. CDR1 is SGHRS, CDR2 YFSETQ, per germline. The CDR3 has 13 amino acids. This CDR3 reads CASSADYSTEAFF. The CDR3 DNA sequence: TGCGCCAGCAGCGCAGATTACTCTACTGAAGCTTTCTTT.

This clonotype has more than one count but fewer than ten. This beta chain slipped into a library made for alpha chains as a stray read, so its size is not meaningful. The rearrangement joins TRBV7-2 to TRBJ2-2, with D hard to call. The CDR3 is made up of 12 amino acids. The ends were cut back, 4 bases at V and 6 bases at J, with 6 bases in the middle. CDR1 is SGHTA and CDR2 is FQGNSA in the germline V gene. CDR3 in amino acids: CASSSWAGELFF. CDR3 DNA: TGTGCCAGCAGCTCGTGGGCCGGGGAGCTGTTTTTT.

This clonotype has ten or more counts. This beta chain turned up in a library designed for alpha chains; as an off-target read, its abundance says little. This chain connects TRBV7-6 to TRBJ2-2; D unresolved. The V and J ends lost 1 base and 8 bases respectively, with 11 bases between them. CDR1 is SGHVS and CDR2 is FNYEAQ in the germline V gene. The CDR3 spans 14 residues. The CDR3 region is CASSLGGRGGELFF. Here the CDR3 DNA reads TGTGCCAGCAGCTTAGGTGGGCGCGGAGGGGAGCTGTTTTTT.

This clonotype was found many times. At one of its ends the junction is not consistent with the germline gene, which may arise from a read error. With the library built for alpha chains, this beta chain is off target and its frequency is not meaningful. The CDR3 bases are TGTGCTAGCAGCTTAGGGCCAGACAGGACCGGGGAGCAGTTCTTC. It is translated as CASSLGPDRTGEQFF. The J gene is TRBJ2-1, the V gene TRBV7-7, with D tentatively TRBD1 (6 bases). Germline assignment: CDR1 SSHAT and CDR2 FNYEAQ (reference sequence). CDR3 length equals 15 residues.

By frequency in the sample, this clonotype is medium-sized. A library made for alpha chains picked up this beta chain off target, so its size means little. This CDR3 is CASSQGLGAGSSYNEQFF. For the CDR3, the DNA is TGCGCCAGCAGCCAAGGACTTGGGGCGGGAAGCTCCTACAATGAGCAGTTCTTC. V gene TRBV4-1 combines with J gene TRBJ2-1; TRBD2 is a possible D gene (6 bases). CDR1 is MGHRA and CDR2 is YSYEKL in the germline V gene. The CDR3 totals 18 residues. Trimming cost V 1 base and J 0 bases, with 16 bases left between them.

This clonotype was seen repeatedly, ten times or more. Being off target in a library aimed at alpha chains, this beta chain has a size of little meaning. This chain links TRBV7-9 with TRBJ2-4; no firm D call. Germline CDR1 SEHNR, CDR2 FQNEAQ (reference sequence). V lost 1 base to trimming and J lost 8 bases, with 6 bases between them. This CDR3 is 12 amino acids long. Here the CDR3 DNA reads TGTGCCAGCAGCTTAGACAGCTACATTCAGTACTTC. Encoded protein: CASSLDSYIQYF.

This clonotype has ten or more counts. This beta chain was picked up by a library intended for alpha chains and is off target, so its count carries little meaning. This chain connects TRBV20-1 to TRBJ2-7; 7 bases are shared with TRBD1. Germline V lookup: CDR1 DFQATT, CDR2 SNEGSKA (reference sequence). The V and J ends lost 7 bases and 3 bases, in that order; junction bases with no gene match: 6. The CDR3 is made up of 12 amino acids. CDR3 nucleotide sequence: TGCAGTGGGGGGACAGACATCTACGAGCAGTACTTC. Protein: CSGGTDIYEQYF.

In this sample, this clonotype turned up many times. For a library built for alpha chains, this beta chain is a stray read; little rests on its size. This chain links TRBV28 with TRBJ2-1; no firm D call. The germline V gene has CDR1 MDHEN and CDR2 SYDVKM. Deletions cut 8 bases from V and 6 bases from J, with 11 bases between. This CDR3 has 12 amino acids. CDR3 protein: CASSSPGNEQFF. CDR3 DNA sequence: TGTGCCAGCTCATCTCCAGGCAATGAGCAGTTCTTC.

Points on this clonotype: A library prepared for alpha chains yielded this beta chain as an off-target read; its size is of little meaning. The rearrangement links TRBV7-2 to TRBJ2-4; D may be TRBD2 (6 bases). This CDR3 comprises 16 residues. Germline values: CDR1 SGHTA, CDR2 FQGNSA. Trimming removed 0 bases from V and 8 bases from J, with 17 bases in between. In nucleotides, the CDR3 is TGTGCCAGCAGCTTAGCTACAGGCGGGATTGTTGACATTCAGTACTTC. This translates into CASSLATGGIVDIQYF.

This clonotype is labeled as medium-sized (0.01 to 0.1%). This beta chain was picked up by a library intended for alpha chains and is off target, so its count carries little meaning. This chain links TRBV6-5 with TRBJ1-5; 7 positions agree with TRBD1. CDR3 length: 15 amino acids. In germline, CDR1 is MNHEY, CDR2 SVGAGI. The trim removed 2 bases at V and 7 bases at J, leaving 8 bases unmatched. CDR3 protein: CASSYTTGQDQPQHF. In nucleotides, the CDR3 is TGTGCCAGCAGTTACACGACAGGGCAGGACCAGCCCCAGCATTTT.